This T cell receptor (beta chain) stems from a study of blood T cell repertoires in COVID-19 (TCRdb year 2020). In terms of the full investigation: Collaborator samples came from the United States, Italy and Spain and covered acute and convalescent phases of COVID-19. The dataset comprised deeply sampled blood TCRbeta repertoires from subjects exposed to, actively infected with, or recovered from COVID-19. Samples came from the ongoing ImmuneRACE study (first 160 participants) plus 1,254 subjects from 6 global collaborators. The repertoires were released in a freely available public database meant as a resource for research on the immune response to SARS-CoV-2. The material from the prospective study consisted of cDNA or gDNA derived from T cells, B-cell-depleted T cells, or PBMCs. The sample metadata nearly always contained a de-identified subject ID, COVID-19 status, age in years and sex. HLA class I and class II types, where available, came from metadata supplied by the sample provider rather than from assay-based typing.

TCRbeta CDR3 regions were amplified from genomic DNA using the immunoSEQ Assay, a bias-controlled multiplex PCR. Per the authors' processing: The number of nucleated cells in each sample was estimated from the amplification of reference gene primers within the assay. To quantify the absolute abundance of each unique TCRbeta CDR3 rearrangement, sequence reads were collapsed and filtered. For each sample, productive Simpson clonality was calculated as the square root of Simpson's diversity index over productive rearrangements. In TCRdb, the immuneACCESS table is reduced to in-frame sequences with V and J assigned. These tables do not hold every clone; where another copy was compared, an unresolved V gene accounts for under half, and the others remain unexplained. The V and J calls and clone size come from that table; D and trimming were worked out from the DNA. The sample table contains 100,000 to 150,000 clones; only one count was recorded for roughly 90% of them. Approximately 8% of the sample lies in the top ten.

Notes on this clone: Its antigen specificity is not known. No qualities accompany the bases; no much larger clone lies one base away.

Points the paper makes about the study in general: The quantity of clinical and demographic metadata differed by source and by participant and was supplied without curation.

The CDR3 measures 15 amino acids from cysteine to phenylalanine. The kept DNA is CDR3 alone, 45 bases in frame from the first base. Between the V and J ends, shortened by 0 bases and 0 bases respectively, the junction contains 8 bases. CDR1 SGHRS and CDR2 YFSETQ were looked up in the germline V gene. The collaborating institutions used their own protocols to collect whole blood in K2EDTA tubes. For TCRbeta analysis, collaborators shipped samples in one of three forms: frozen whole blood, isolated PBMCs, or DNA extracted from either of those sample types. The source material was peripheral blood. In this chain, TRBV5-1 is recombined with TRBJ2-3, with no reliable assignment of the D segment. This sequence originates from a man aged 45 to 65 with acute or convalescent COVID-19. Here the CDR3 is given as CASSLVPFSTDTQYF. The base sequence is TGCGCCAGCAGCTTGGTTCCGTTTAGCACAGATACGCAGTATTTT.